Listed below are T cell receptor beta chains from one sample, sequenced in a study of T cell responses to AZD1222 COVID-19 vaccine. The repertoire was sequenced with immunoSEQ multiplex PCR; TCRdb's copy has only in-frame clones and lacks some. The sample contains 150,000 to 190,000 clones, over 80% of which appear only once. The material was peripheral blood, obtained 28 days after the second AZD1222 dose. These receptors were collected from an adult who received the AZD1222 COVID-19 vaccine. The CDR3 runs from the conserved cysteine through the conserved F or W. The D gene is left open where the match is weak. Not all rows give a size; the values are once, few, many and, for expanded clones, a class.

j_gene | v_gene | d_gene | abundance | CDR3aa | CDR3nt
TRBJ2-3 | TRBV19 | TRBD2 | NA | CASSPGGGRTDTQYF | TGTGCCAGTAGTCCCGGCGGGGGACGCACAGATACGCAGTATTTT
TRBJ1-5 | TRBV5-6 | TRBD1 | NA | CASSPDRGQSNQPQHF | TGTGCCAGCAGCCCTGACAGGGGGCAAAGCAATCAGCCCCAGCATTTT
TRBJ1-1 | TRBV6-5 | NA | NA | CASGGQNTEAFF | TGTGCCAGCGGGGGACAGAACACTGAAGCTTTCTTT
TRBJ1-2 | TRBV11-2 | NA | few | CASSLDSYGYTF | TGTGCCAGCAGCCTCGACAGCTATGGCTACACCTTC
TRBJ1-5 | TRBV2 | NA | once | CASGVGSTSNQPQHF | TGTGCCAGCGGGGTGGGATCTACTAGCAATCAGCCCCAGCATTTT
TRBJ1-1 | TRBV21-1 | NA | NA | CASSNQGENTEAFF | TGTGCCAGCAGCAACCAGGGCGAGAACACTGAAGCTTTCTTT
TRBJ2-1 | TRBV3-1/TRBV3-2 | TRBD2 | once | CASSLLAGGGNEQFF | TGTGCCAGCAGCCTCCTTGCGGGAGGTGGGAATGAGCAGTTCTTC
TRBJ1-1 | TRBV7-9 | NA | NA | CASSPRQDVNTEAFF | TGTGCCAGCAGCCCCCGACAGGATGTGAACACTGAAGCTTTCTTT
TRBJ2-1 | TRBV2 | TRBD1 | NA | CASSDLGQASSYNEQFF | TGTGCCAGCAGTGACCTGGGACAGGCAAGCTCCTACAATGAGCAGTTCTTC
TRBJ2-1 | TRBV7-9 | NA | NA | CASNRDGGSYNEQFF | TGTGCCAGCAACCGAGATGGCGGATCCTACAATGAGCAGTTCTTC
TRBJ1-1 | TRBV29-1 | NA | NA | CSTHREGTEAFF | TGCAGCACACACAGGGAAGGAACTGAAGCTTTCTTT
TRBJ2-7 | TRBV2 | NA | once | CASSQGGKDLYEQYF | TGTGCCAGCAGTCAGGGGGGTAAAGATCTGTACGAGCAGTACTTC
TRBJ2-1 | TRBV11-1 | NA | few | CASQGSPPGNEQFF | TGTGCCAGCCAAGGATCGCCACCGGGGAATGAGCAGTTCTTC
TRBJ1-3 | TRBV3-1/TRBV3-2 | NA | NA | CASSQGSGNTIYF | TGTGCCAGCAGCCAAGGCTCTGGAAACACCATATATTTT
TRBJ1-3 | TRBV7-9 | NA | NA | CASSNDRTFGNTIYF | TGTGCCAGCAGCAATGACAGGACTTTTGGAAACACCATATATTTT
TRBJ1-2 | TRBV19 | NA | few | CASSMREGIYGYTF | TGTGCCAGTAGTATGCGGGAGGGAATCTATGGCTACACCTTC
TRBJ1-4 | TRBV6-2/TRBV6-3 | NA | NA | CASSPPRAQRERFELFF | TGTGCCAGCAGTCCCCCCCGGGCGCAACGGGAAAGATTCGAACTGTTTTTT
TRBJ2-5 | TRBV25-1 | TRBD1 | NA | CASSEWVYRGIETQYF | TGTGCCAGCAGTGAATGGGTCTACAGGGGCATAGAGACCCAGTACTTC
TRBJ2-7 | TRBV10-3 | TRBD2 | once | CAISESRLAGAEQYF | TGTGCCATCAGTGAGTCTCGACTAGCGGGAGCCGAGCAGTACTTC
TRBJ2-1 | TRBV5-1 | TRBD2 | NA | CASSRTSVKNEQFF | TGCGCCAGCTCCCGGACTAGCGTAAAAAATGAGCAGTTCTTC
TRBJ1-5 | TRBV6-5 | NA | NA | CASKEDFTFNQPQHF | TGTGCCAGCAAGGAGGACTTCACTTTCAATCAGCCCCAGCATTTT
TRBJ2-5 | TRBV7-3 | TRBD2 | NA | CASSPFGAGDFQETQYF | TGTGCCAGCAGCCCCTTTGGAGCGGGAGATTTCCAAGAGACCCAGTACTTC
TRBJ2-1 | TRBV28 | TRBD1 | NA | CASSSPGQSHEQFF | TGTGCCAGCAGTTCGCCGGGACAGTCTCATGAGCAGTTCTTC
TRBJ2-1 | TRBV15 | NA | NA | CATSSLFLGTEQFF | TGTGCCACCAGCAGCCTTTTCCTCGGGACTGAGCAGTTCTTC
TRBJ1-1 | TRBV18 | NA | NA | CASSSSRATEAFF | TGTGCCAGCTCATCGTCTCGGGCCACTGAAGCTTTCTTT
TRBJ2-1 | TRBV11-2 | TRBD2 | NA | CASQMSGSPYNEQFF | TGTGCCAGCCAAATGAGCGGGAGCCCCTACAATGAGCAGTTCTTC
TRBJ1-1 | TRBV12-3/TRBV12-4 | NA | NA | CASTSEGLGAFF | TGTGCCAGCACCTCGGAGGGGCTCGGAGCTTTCTTT
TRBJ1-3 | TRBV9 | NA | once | CASSFRAGNTIYF | TGTGCCAGCAGCTTCAGGGCTGGAAACACCATATATTTT
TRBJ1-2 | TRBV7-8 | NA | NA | CASSLATSANYGYTF | TGTGCCAGCAGCTTAGCAACATCAGCTAACTATGGCTACACCTTC
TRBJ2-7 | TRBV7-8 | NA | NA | CASSLRGDSDYEQYF | TGTGCCAGCAGCTTAAGAGGGGACTCGGACTACGAGCAGTACTTC
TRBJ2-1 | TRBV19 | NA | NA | CASMKSSLARNNEQFF | TGTGCCAGTATGAAGTCCAGCCTAGCGAGGAACAATGAGCAGTTCTTC
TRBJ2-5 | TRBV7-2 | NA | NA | CASSSGIRETQYF | TGTGCCAGCAGCTCAGGGATAAGAGAGACCCAGTACTTC